The 9 T cell receptor beta chains below were found in one sample sequenced in a study of beta chain features in type 1 diabetes (dated by TCRdb to the late 2010s). Summary of the overall study and its limitations: In all four CD4+ subsets, TCRB CDR3 length was moderately but significantly shorter in type 1 diabetes patients.

Antigens for these TCRs are unknown. To prepare the library, the immunoSEQ multiplex PCR assay was applied. All of the isolated RNA was reverse transcribed with the High Capacity cDNA Reverse Transcription Kit, so expressed TCRB transcripts were sequenced. TCRdb obtained this table from immuneACCESS and retained in-frame rearrangements with V and J assigned. These tables miss some clones; where compared with another copy, unresolved V genes account for less than half of the shortfall, and the remainder is unexplained. For this sample the table gives 600,000 to 700,000 clones, of which roughly 12% were detected only once. The ten largest clones represent 0.095% to 0.15% of the sample. Sequencing used naive CD4+ T cells from blood. The cell subset or site label of this sample denotes: true naive CD4+ T cells. The receptors derive from a man in his thirties or forties with type 1 diabetes.

This clone was found a few times. The chain employs TRBV4-3 and TRBJ2-1; 10 bases map to TRBD1. Germline assignment: CDR1 LGHNA and CDR2 YSLEER. The CDR3 is 21 amino acids. J gave up 2 bases and V 0 bases, and 16 bases lay outside the gene matches. For the CDR3, the DNA is TGCGCCAGCAGCCAAGATCCGCCCGGGACAGGGGTTTTATTTGCCTACAATGAGCAGTTCTTC. Protein: CASSQDPPGTGVLFAYNEQFF.

The chain uses TRBV5-1 and TRBJ2-3; D not certain. The V end lost 2 bases, the J end lost 1 base, and 8 bases lay between the germline ends. The CDR3 contains 14 residues. From germline, CDR1 is SGHRS and CDR2 YFSETQ. The CDR3 loop reads CASSFGSGTDTQYF. CDR3 sequence (DNA): TGCGCCAGCAGCTTCGGGTCAGGCACAGATACGCAGTATTTT.

The count of this clone is one. The rearrangement uses TRBV7-9 and TRBJ2-5, with 8 bases fitting TRBD2. Germline V gene lookup returns CDR1 SEHNR and CDR2 FQNEAQ (reference sequence). The CDR3 extends over 15 amino acids. The trim removed 1 base at V and 4 bases at J, leaving 5 bases unmatched. CDR3: CASSLVSGGLETQYF. For the CDR3, the DNA is TGTGCCAGCAGCTTAGTCAGCGGGGGTTTAGAGACCCAGTACTTC.

This chain joins TRBV7-2 and TRBJ1-5; D is possibly TRBD1 (5 bases). V shed 5 bases and J shed 6 bases, with 14 bases lying between them. The CDR3 consists of 14 residues. Germline V gene lookup returns CDR1 SGHTA and CDR2 FQGNSA. Written as DNA, the CDR3 is TGTGCCAGCAGCGCCCGGGTTGGGGGTCAGCCCCAGCATTTT. Protein sequence: CASSARVGGQPQHF.

The chain employs TRBV6-6 and TRBJ1-2; D remains ambiguous. Per the germline V gene, CDR1 is MNHNY and CDR2 is SVGAGI (reference sequence). Trimming stripped 7 bases from V and 5 bases from J, with 14 bases between. The CDR3 loop spans 13 amino acids. The CDR3 nucleotides are TGTGCCAGCACTAACCCCGGGGATTATGGCTACACCTTC. It translates to CASTNPGDYGYTF.

This clone was seen a few times. The chain employs TRBV7-2 and TRBJ2-3; unclear D gene. This CDR3 is built from 14 residues. Trimming removed 0 bases at V and 4 bases at J, with 8 bases between. The V gene's germline CDR1 is SGHTA and CDR2 FQGNSA. For the CDR3, the DNA is TGTGCCAGCAGCTTAGCCCGGATCCCAGATACGCAGTATTTT. Protein product: CASSLARIPDTQYF.

This clone was detected a few times. The chain combines TRBV5-1 with TRBJ2-5; no clear D gene. The germline V and J ends were trimmed by 1 base and 2 bases, with 9 bases remaining between them. Germline V gene lookup returns CDR1 SGHRS and CDR2 YFSETQ. The CDR3 has 14 residues. DNA of the CDR3: TGCGCCAGCAGCTTGAACGCCGGACAAGAGACCCAGTACTTC. Translated: CASSLNAGQETQYF. Full variable domain (remainder filled in from reference TRBV5-1 and TRBJ2-5): KAGVTQTPRYLIKTRGQQVTLSCSPISGHRSVSWYQQTPGQGLQFLFEYFSETQRNKGNFPGRFSGRQFSNSRSEMNVSTLELGDSALYLCASSLNAGQETQYFGPGTRLLVL.

This clone appeared a few times. This sequence joins TRBV29-1 and TRBJ1-2; TRBD1 might be the D (6 bases). CDR3 length: 12 amino acids. Looked up from germline, CDR1 is SQVTM and CDR2 is ANQGSEA. Between the trimmed V and J ends, which lost 7 bases and 7 bases, there was a span of 16 bases. CDR3 amino acids: CSADSKDSGYTF. In DNA, the CDR3 is TGCAGCGCCGATTCGAAGGACAGTGGCTACACCTTC.

This clone was observed a handful of times. V and J are TRBV30 and TRBJ1-5; D remains ambiguous. The CDR3 has 14 residues. Germline V gives CDR1 GTSNPN, CDR2 SVGIG (reference sequence). V gave up 8 bases and J gave up 5 bases, with 19 bases separating them. The CDR3 reads CALGLWGEHQPQHF. The CDR3 DNA is TGTGCCCTGGGATTGTGGGGAGAGCATCAGCCCCAGCATTTT.